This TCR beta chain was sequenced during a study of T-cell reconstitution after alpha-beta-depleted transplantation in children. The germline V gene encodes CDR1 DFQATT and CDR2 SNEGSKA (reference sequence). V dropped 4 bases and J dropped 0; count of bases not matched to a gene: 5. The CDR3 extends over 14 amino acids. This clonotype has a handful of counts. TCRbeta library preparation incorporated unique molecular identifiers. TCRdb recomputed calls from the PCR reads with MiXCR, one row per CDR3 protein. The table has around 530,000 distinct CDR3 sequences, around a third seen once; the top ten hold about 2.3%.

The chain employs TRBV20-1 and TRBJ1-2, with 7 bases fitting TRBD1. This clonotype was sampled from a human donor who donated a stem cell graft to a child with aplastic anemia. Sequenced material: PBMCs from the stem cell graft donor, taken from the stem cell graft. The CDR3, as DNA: TGCAGTGCTACAACAGGGGCAGCTAACTATGGCTACACCTTC. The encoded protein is CSATTGAANYGYTF.